The T cell receptor beta chain described here comes from a study of radiation and T cells in renal cell carcinoma. Study-wide context: Nephrectomy followed 15 Gy stereotactic body radiation by 4 weeks. Study-wide findings and caveats: Without pretreatment biopsies, baseline tumor clonotype presence was undetermined.

The assay was immunoSEQ multiplex PCR, and TCRdb's table has in-frame clones only and misses some. Of 20,000 to 25,000 clones detected, about 80% appear once; the ten largest clones hold approximately 40%. Details on this clone: No antigen is known for it.

The CDR3 consists of 16 residues. Germline V gene data show CDR1 as MRHNA and CDR2 as SNTAGT. Losses at the gene ends were 8 bases for V and 4 bases for J; bases not matched to a gene: 13. Time point described: baseline pretreatment blood. Regarding treatment: 15 Gy SBRT to primary tumor, nephrectomy 4 weeks later. This chain links TRBV6-4 with TRBJ2-1; 8 bases map to TRBD2. This TCR derives from a man aged 55 to 69 with renal cell carcinoma. This sample comprised blood, obtained from a patient whose treatment included radiotherapy and nephrectomy. CDR3 residues: CASAIGGSGEYNEQFF. CDR3 bases: TGTGCCAGCGCAATAGGGGGTAGCGGGGAATACAATGAGCAGTTCTTC.